The present T cell receptor beta chain was sequenced within a study of blood T cell repertoires in COVID-19. Study-wide background: The United States, Italy and Spain were the sources of the acute and convalescent COVID-19 samples. Sample material is recorded as cDNA or gDNA derived from T cells, B-cell-depleted T cells, or PBMCs.

V lost 1 base to trimming and J lost 3 bases; unmatched junction nucleotides: 6. CDR1 and CDR2 (germline): LGHNA, YNFKEQ. The CDR3 extends over 16 amino acids. Original processing notes: Estimation of nucleated cell counts relied on the amplification of reference gene primers. TCRdb's copy holds only in-frame clones and misses some; the assay was immunoSEQ multiplex PCR. The V and J calls and clone size are taken from that table; D and trimming were inferred from the DNA. The sample comprises roughly 59,000 clones, around 88% of which are singletons, and 5% to 6.5% rests with the top ten. The genes are TRBV4-2 and TRBJ1-5; 7 bases are a match to TRBD1. This TCR came from a human donor in a cohort sampled during active COVID-19. The sequenced sample consisted of peripheral blood. CDR3 sequence reads: CASSQGAQGNNQPQHF. For the CDR3, the DNA is TGTGCCAGCAGCCAAGGGGCACAGGGGAACAATCAGCCCCAGCATTTT.